Presented here are 22 T cell receptor beta chains from one specimen sequenced in a study of CD8 T cells in ankylosing spondylitis. TCRdb re-derived calls from the 5' RACE reads in MiXCR, one entry per CDR3 protein. This sample has 200,000 to 250,000 distinct CDR3 sequences; 20% to 30% occur once, and the top ten carry about 7%. Sequenced sample: blood, either unsorted or a sorted T cell fraction (not recorded which). These receptors all come from a male donor with ankylosing spondylitis or in good health (not recorded which).

The J gene is TRBJ2-7, the V gene TRBV5-1; TRBD1 aligns across 8 bases. J gave up 5 bases and V 2 bases, and 6 bases lay outside the gene matches. CDR3 length: 14 amino acids. In germline, CDR1 is SGHRS, CDR2 YFSETQ. In DNA, the CDR3 is TGCGCCAGCAGCTTAGGGGGACAGGAGCACGAGCAGTACTTC. Translation gives CASSLGGQEHEQYF.

V and J are TRBV20-1 and TRBJ1-3, with a weak D call TRBD1 (6 bases). V lost 6 bases and J lost 2, with 17 bases in between. In germline, CDR1 is DFQATT, CDR2 SNEGSKA (reference sequence). There are 15 residues in the CDR3. CDR3 DNA: TGCAGTGCCCCAACTACAGGGCTAACTGGAAACACCATATATTTT. Translating gives CSAPTTGLTGNTIYF.

This clonotype was counted a few times. The chain joins TRBV7-2 to TRBJ2-2; no definite D call. The CDR3 is made up of 13 amino acids. V lost 7 bases to trimming and J lost 7 bases, with 13 bases between them. Germline V gene data show CDR1 as SGHTA and CDR2 as FQGNSA. CDR3 loop: CASNTKGHGELFF. The CDR3 nucleotides read TGTGCCAGCAACACTAAAGGGCACGGGGAGCTGTTTTTT.

This clonotype has ten or more counts. The chain is built from TRBV11-2 and TRBJ2-1, with 10 bases that match TRBD2. Germline CDR1 SGHAT, CDR2 FQNNGV. Trimming removed 4 bases from V and 5 bases from J; junction bases left unmatched: 5. CDR3 size: 15 residues. CDR3 bases: TGTGCCAGCAGCTATAGCGGGAGGTTGGACAATGAGCAGTTCTTC. This sequence encodes CASSYSGRLDNEQFF.

This clonotype showed up many times. The chain links TRBV5-6 to TRBJ2-7; D is unclear. The CDR3 is 13 residues long. Looked up from germline, CDR1 is SGHDT and CDR2 is YYEEEE. V was trimmed by 4 bases and J by 2 bases, leaving 10 bases between them. Here the CDR3 reads CASSPDTTYEQYF. CDR3 in DNA: TGTGCCAGCAGCCCTGACACTACCTACGAGCAGTACTTC.

Many counts were recorded for this clonotype. The chain carries TRBV20-1 and TRBJ2-7, with TRBD2 matching over 8 bases. V lost 6 bases, J lost 2 bases, and 6 bases stayed unmatched. The CDR3 sequence is 13 residues long. Germline loops: CDR1 DFQATT, CDR2 SNEGSKA (reference sequence). The CDR3 spells CSAHSGTTYEQYF. In DNA form, the CDR3 reads TGCAGTGCCCATAGCGGGACGACCTACGAGCAGTACTTC.

The chain carries TRBV20-1 and TRBJ2-7, with D unclear. Trimming removed 0 bases at V and 3 bases at J, with 15 bases between. The CDR3 sequence is 15 residues long. Looked up from germline, CDR1 is DFQATT and CDR2 is SNEGSKA (reference sequence). The CDR3 sequence is CSARDLSHQLYEQYF. Written as DNA, the CDR3 is TGCAGTGCTAGAGATCTGAGCCACCAGCTCTACGAGCAGTACTTC.

This clonotype was picked up a small number of times. The chain couples TRBV18 to TRBJ1-6, with D maybe TRBD1 (6 bases). This CDR3 comprises 15 residues. CDR1 and CDR2 (germline): KGHSH, LQKENI. The germline V and J ends were trimmed by 6 bases and 5 bases, with 14 bases remaining between them. CDR3 loop: CASSLQGADNSPLHF. CDR3 DNA: TGTGCCAGCTCGCTACAGGGAGCAGATAATTCACCCCTCCACTTT.

Concerning this clonotype: The CDR3 does not close with the conserved phenylalanine or tryptophan, likely indicating a read error. No DNA is shown, since the ends of the CDR3 on it are uncertain; the CDR3 is the one TCRdb lists. The chain couples TRBV20-1 to TRBJ1-1; the D call of TRBD1 is as the table states it, not checked on the DNA. The germline V gene encodes CDR1 DFQATT and CDR2 SNEGSKA (reference sequence). The CDR3 adds up to 10 amino acids, both ends counted. The CDR3 is CSAREKPDRY.

Worth noting for this clonotype: Given a much more abundant clone one base away, this may be a read error. The chain links TRBV29-1 to TRBJ2-2; D uncertain. V shed 7 bases and J shed 7 bases, with 13 bases lying between them. CDR3 length: 12 amino acids. Germline CDR1 and CDR2: SQVTM and ANQGSEA. The CDR3 nucleotides read TGCAGCGCTCCGCAAGGGCTCGGGGAGCTGTTTTTT. This codes for CSAPQGLGELFF.

The rearrangement uses TRBV29-1 and TRBJ1-2; D call uncertain. With 0 bases removed from V and 6 bases from J, the gap between germline ends came to 5 bases. Germline V gene sequence: CDR1 SQVTM, CDR2 ANQGSEA. The CDR3 sequence is 11 residues long. In DNA, the CDR3 is TGCAGCGTTGAAGATATTGATGGCTACACCTTC. It yields the protein CSVEDIDGYTF.

The chain joins TRBV20-1 to TRBJ2-1; 14 nucleotides agree with TRBD2. This CDR3 region has 16 residues. V lost 4 bases, J lost 6 bases, and 8 bases stayed unmatched. Germline CDR1 and CDR2: DFQATT and SNEGSKA (reference sequence). The chain's CDR3 is CSATYGTSGSRNEQFF. CDR3 DNA: TGCAGTGCTACATATGGGACTAGCGGGAGTCGCAATGAGCAGTTCTTC.

This clonotype was counted ten times or more. The chain uses TRBV20-1 and TRBJ2-2; 10 positions match TRBD2. CDR3 length: 14 amino acids. The V gene's germline CDR1 is DFQATT and CDR2 SNEGSKA (reference sequence). V shed 1 base and J 8 bases; nucleotides not matched to a gene: 4. The CDR3 loop is CSARGLAGAGELFF. The CDR3 DNA follows: TGCAGTGCTAGAGGGCTAGCGGGAGCGGGGGAGCTGTTTTTT.

Ten or more counts support this clonotype. V usage is TRBV25-1 and J usage is TRBJ1-2; 9 bases map to TRBD1. V trimming: 4 bases; J trimming: 5 bases; junction bases outside the gene matches: 8. The germline CDR1 and CDR2 sequences are MGHDK and SYGVNS. The CDR3 extends over 15 amino acids. The DNA for the CDR3 is TGTGCCAGCAGTGGGAAACCACAGGGGGCGTATGGCTACACCTTC. This gives the protein CASSGKPQGAYGYTF.

This clonotype appeared many times. This chain links TRBV5-1 with TRBJ2-1, with 11 bases that match TRBD1. The germline CDR1 and CDR2 sequences are SGHRS and YFSETQ. J lost 8 bases, V lost 0 bases, and 7 bases had no gene match. CDR3 length equals 16 residues. CDR3 region: CASSLAVGTGGDEQFF. The CDR3 coding sequence is TGCGCCAGCAGCTTGGCAGTAGGGACAGGGGGAGATGAGCAGTTCTTC. Drawing the rest from reference TRBV5-1 and TRBJ2-1, the complete variable domain is KAGVTQTPRYLIKTRGQQVTLSCSPISGHRSVSWYQQTPGQGLQFLFEYFSETQRNKGNFPGRFSGRQFSNSRSEMNVSTLELGDSALYLCASSLAVGTGGDEQFFGPGTRLTVL.

The rearrangement links TRBV6-2 or TRBV6-3 to TRBJ2-4; 11 bases agree with TRBD2. Germline CDR1 MNHEY, CDR2 SVGEGT. CDR3 size: 16 residues. The trim removed 6 bases at V and 0 bases at J, leaving 4 bases unmatched. This chain's CDR3 is CASSFGLAGAKNIQYF. Written as DNA, the CDR3 is TGTGCCAGCAGCTTCGGACTAGCGGGAGCCAAAAACATTCAGTACTTC.

The table lists this clonotype with many counts. The chain carries TRBV6-5 and TRBJ2-7; D uncertain. The germline V gene has CDR1 MNHEY and CDR2 SVGAGI. Between the trimmed V and J ends, which lost 3 bases and 4 bases, there was a span of 10 bases. The CDR3 is 13 residues long. CDR3 coding DNA: TGTGCCAGCAGTTATGTTTTTGGTTACGAGCAGTACTTC. It is translated as CASSYVFGYEQYF.

This chain uses TRBV29-1 with TRBJ2-5, with a weak D call TRBD1 (7 bases). Germline CDR1 is SQVTM and CDR2 is ANQGSEA. This CDR3 has 13 amino acids. V was pared by 5 bases and J by 4 bases, with 14 bases between. CDR3 loop: CSVLHRGGETQYF. Here the CDR3 DNA reads TGCAGCGTTTTACACAGGGGAGGAGAGACCCAGTACTTC.

In this sample, this clonotype turned up many times. The rearrangement joins TRBV29-1 to TRBJ2-1, with 10 bases aligning to TRBD2. This CDR3 region has 14 residues. The V segment lost 3 bases and the J segment 7 bases; nucleotides outside the gene matches: 6. Germline values: CDR1 SQVTM, CDR2 ANQGSEA. The CDR3 sequence: CSVEASGRRNEQFF. The CDR3, as DNA: TGCAGCGTTGAGGCTAGCGGGAGAAGAAATGAGCAGTTCTTC.

This clonotype was picked up a small number of times. The chain is built from TRBV20-1 and TRBJ2-3; D gene unclear. Germline V CDR1 and CDR2: DFQATT, SNEGSKA (reference sequence). V lost 2 bases and J lost 11, with 11 bases in between. The CDR3 runs 11 residues. CDR3 sequence: CSARRPPEQYF. The CDR3 coding sequence is TGCAGTGCTAGACGACCCCCTGAGCAGTATTTT.

This clonotype has ten or more counts. The V call is TRBV20-1, the J call TRBJ2-1; D gene ambiguous. The CDR3 extends over 14 amino acids. Germline V gene lookup returns CDR1 DFQATT and CDR2 SNEGSKA (reference sequence). Trimming removed 0 bases from V and 8 bases from J, with 14 bases in between. Here the CDR3 DNA reads TGCAGTGCTAGAGATCGGCGGTCTTCGGATGAGCAGTTCTTC. It codes for CSARDRRSSDEQFF.

This clonotype has ten or more counts. This chain links TRBV29-1 with TRBJ2-4, with 7 bases matching TRBD2. The CDR3 is made up of 14 amino acids. In germline, CDR1 is SQVTM, CDR2 ANQGSEA. Trimming cost V 5 bases and J 9 bases; bases outside gene matches: 13. CDR3 in amino acids: CSVRRETDIGIQYF. In DNA, the CDR3 is TGCAGCGTTCGGCGGGAGACGGACATAGGCATTCAGTACTTC.